Detailed here is one T cell receptor beta chain. The antigen remains undetermined. The sample originates from a study of shared clonotypes between healthy human individuals. Overall study findings and caveats: Limitation of the genetic and exposure-history diversity represented came from the few donors. Shared clonotypes across all four donors exceeded non-shared ones in generation probability.

Genomic DNA belonging to each subset was distributed in equal measure over several immunoSEQ plates. TCRdb keeps only in-frame clones here, not all; method: immunoSEQ multiplex PCR. The sample records 2 million to 2.5 million clones, just over 90% being singletons. Naive CD8 cells comprised CD45RO-negative, CCR7-positively selected cells, excluding terminally differentiated effector memory CD45RA+ cells. Donors were healthy HIV-negative adults without recently reported acute infections or vaccinations. This sequence originates from a man aged 18 to 29 in good health. Some clones in this sample may be carry-over from other donors' samples. Sequenced sample: naive CD8+ T cells from PBMCs.

The CDR3 nucleotides read TGTGCCAGCAGCTCTTATCGAGGTGGGAGGGGGTACGAGCAGTACTTC. Protein sequence: CASSSYRGGRGYEQYF. The genes are TRBV7-2 and TRBJ2-7, with D tentatively TRBD2 (7 bases). The CDR3 has 16 residues. The ends were cut back, 4 bases at V and 4 bases at J, with 20 bases in the middle. Per the germline V gene, CDR1 is SGHTA and CDR2 is FQGNSA.